This record concerns one T cell receptor (beta chain) sequence. TCRdb re-derived calls from the 5' RACE reads in MiXCR, one entry per CDR3 protein. The sample consists of 250,000 to 300,000 distinct CDR3 sequences, 18% of them appearing once. The data derive from a study of T-cell memory formation after mild COVID-19. Germline V lookup: CDR1 LGHDT, CDR2 YNNKEL (reference sequence). Trimming pared 0 bases from V and 12 bases from J, leaving 12 bases between. The CDR3 runs 13 residues. The origin of this receptor is a man between 18 and 35 years old who had mild COVID-19 (a few samples of this study predate the infection). Cell type and time point are not known. What was sequenced was PBMCs or a T cell subset sorted from them (not recorded which). The chain links TRBV3-1 to TRBJ2-1, with D unresolved. CDR3 residues: CASSQDWGSGQFF. CDR3 DNA: TGTGCCAGCAGCCAAGATTGGGGTTCGGGGCAGTTCTTC.